A single sample is the source of the 8 T cell receptor beta chains below, sequenced in a study of blood T cell repertoires in COVID-19. TCRdb's table, derived via immunoSEQ multiplex PCR, lists solely in-frame clones and lacks some. The sample lists 65,000 to 90,000 clones; more than 75% were seen once. The sample consisted of peripheral blood. The receptors originated from a woman aged 18-29 years with acute or convalescent COVID-19.

V gene TRBV6-5 combines with J gene TRBJ1-4; D ambiguous. This CDR3 is built from 15 residues. V shed 5 bases and J shed 4 bases, with 14 bases lying between them. Germline loops: CDR1 MNHEY, CDR2 SVGAGI. DNA for the CDR3: TGTGCCAGCAGTAGCGGACGGAAGAATAATGAAAAACTGTTTTTT. Its protein is CASSSGRKNNEKLFF.

J is TRBJ2-3 and V is TRBV5-8, with 11 positions matching TRBD2. Germline loops: CDR1 SGHTS, CDR2 YDEGEE. The ends lost 4 bases at V and 7 bases at J; junction bases unmatched: 5. This CDR3 is 14 amino acids long. For the CDR3, the DNA is TGTGCCAGCAGCCTTAGCGGGGGGGCCAATACGCAGTATTTT. Protein sequence: CASSLSGGANTQYF.

The chain combines TRBV6-5 with TRBJ1-1; tentative D call: TRBD1 (6 bases). The V end was cut by 4 bases, the J end by 8 bases, with 14 bases between. Per the germline V gene, CDR1 is MNHEY and CDR2 is SVGAGI. This CDR3 is 13 amino acids long. CDR3 nucleotides: TGTGCCAGCAGTTGGGACATTCGGCGGGAAGCTTTCTTT. This translates into CASSWDIRREAFF.

The chain has TRBV14 and TRBJ2-1; TRBD2 agrees at 10 bases. CDR3 length equals 16 residues. V was clipped by 0 bases and J by 3 bases; unmatched bases: 2. Germline V CDR1 and CDR2: SGHDN, FVKESK. The CDR3 spells CASSQDLAGGYNEQFF. CDR3 bases: TGTGCCAGCAGCCAAGATTTAGCGGGGGGCTACAATGAGCAGTTCTTC.

The chain combines TRBV4-1 with TRBJ2-1; 8 positions match TRBD1. This CDR3 has 16 residues. Trimming at V came to 5 bases and at J to 7 bases, leaving 13 bases not matched to a gene. Germline CDR1 is MGHRA and CDR2 is YSYEKL. The chain's CDR3 is CASSISGTGIGNEQFF. Here the CDR3 DNA reads TGCGCCAGCAGCATCTCCGGGACAGGAATTGGGAATGAGCAGTTCTTC.

The rearrangement uses TRBV9 and TRBJ2-7, with D unresolved. Trimming removed 2 bases at V and 1 base at J, with 10 bases between. In germline, CDR1 is SGDLS, CDR2 YYNGEE. The CDR3 extends over 14 amino acids. The CDR3 is CASSVSAASYEQYF. CDR3 nucleotide sequence: TGTGCCAGCAGCGTCTCGGCGGCATCCTACGAGCAGTACTTC.

The chain uses TRBV30 and TRBJ2-5; 12 bases agree with TRBD2. Germline loops: CDR1 GTSNPN, CDR2 SVGIG (reference sequence). This CDR3 has 17 amino acids. V shed 5 bases, J shed 4 bases, and the junction held 14 bases outside the gene matches. CDR3 coding DNA: TGTGCCTGGGAACCCGGGACTAGCGGGTCTATAGGAGAGACCCAGTACTTC. As protein: CAWEPGTSGSIGETQYF.

This clone was seen once. V and J are TRBV27 and TRBJ2-4; D call uncertain. The CDR3 is made up of 13 amino acids. Trimming cost V 0 bases and J 4 bases, with 4 bases left between them. CDR1 is MNHEY, CDR2 SMNVEV, per germline (reference sequence). CDR3 coding DNA: TGTGCCAGCAGTTTATCACTGAAAAACATTCAGTACTTC. It translates to CASSLSLKNIQYF.